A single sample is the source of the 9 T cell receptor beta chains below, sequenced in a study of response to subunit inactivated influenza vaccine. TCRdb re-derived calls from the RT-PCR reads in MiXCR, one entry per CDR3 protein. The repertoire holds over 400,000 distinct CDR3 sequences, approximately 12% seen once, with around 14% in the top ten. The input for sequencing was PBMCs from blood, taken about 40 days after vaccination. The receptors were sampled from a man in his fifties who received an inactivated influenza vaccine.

The chain's CDR3 is CASSSPYRGVYTEAFF. In DNA, the CDR3 is TGTGCCAGTAGTAGCCCCTATAGGGGAGTTTACACTGAAGCTTTCTTT. This chain links TRBV19 with TRBJ1-1, with a tentative D call TRBD1 (5 bases). CDR1 LNHDA and CDR2 SQIVND come from the germline V gene (reference sequence). Trimming took 4 bases from V and 3 from J, leaving 18 bases between them. The CDR3 loop spans 16 amino acids.

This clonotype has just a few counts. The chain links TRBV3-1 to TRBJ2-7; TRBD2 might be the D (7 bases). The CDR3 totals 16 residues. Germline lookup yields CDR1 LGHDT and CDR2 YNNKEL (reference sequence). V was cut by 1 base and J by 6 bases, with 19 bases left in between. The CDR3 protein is CASSQGTGGSISEQYF. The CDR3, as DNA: TGTGCCAGCAGCCAAGGTACGGGGGGCAGCATCTCCGAGCAGTACTTC.

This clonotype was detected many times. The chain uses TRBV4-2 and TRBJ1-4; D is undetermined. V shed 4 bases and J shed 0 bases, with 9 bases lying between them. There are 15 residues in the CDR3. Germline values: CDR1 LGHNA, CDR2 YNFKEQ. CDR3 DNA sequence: TGTGCCAGCAGCCCATCAGTGACAACTAATGAAAAACTGTTTTTT. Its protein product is CASSPSVTTNEKLFF.

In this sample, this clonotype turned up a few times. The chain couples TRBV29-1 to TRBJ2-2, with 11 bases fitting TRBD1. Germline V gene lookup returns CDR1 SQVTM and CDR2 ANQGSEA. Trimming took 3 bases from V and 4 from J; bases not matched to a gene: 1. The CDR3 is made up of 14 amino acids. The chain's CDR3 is CSVEDRGPTGELFF. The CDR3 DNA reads TGCAGCGTTGAGGACAGGGGGCCCACCGGGGAGCTGTTTTTT.

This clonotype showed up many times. Here the CDR3 reads CASSYSIRVLNSPLHF. CDR3 DNA sequence: TGTGCCAGCAGTTACTCTATCAGGGTTCTAAATTCACCCCTCCACTTT. This chain connects TRBV6-5 to TRBJ1-6; D possibly corresponds to TRBD1 (5 bases). Germline assignment: CDR1 MNHEY and CDR2 SVGAGI. V was trimmed by 0 bases and J by 7 bases, leaving 13 bases between them. The CDR3 runs 16 residues.

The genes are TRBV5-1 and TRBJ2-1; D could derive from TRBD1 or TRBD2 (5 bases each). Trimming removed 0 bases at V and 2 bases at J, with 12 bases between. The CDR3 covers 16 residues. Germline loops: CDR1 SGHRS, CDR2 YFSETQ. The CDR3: CASSLGLGVPYNEQFF. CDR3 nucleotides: TGCGCCAGCAGCTTGGGTCTGGGGGTGCCCTACAATGAGCAGTTCTTC.

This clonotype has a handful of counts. The chain's CDR3 is CASSNRFSFNTEAFF. The CDR3 DNA follows: TGTGCCAGCAGCAACAGGTTCTCCTTCAACACTGAAGCTTTCTTT. The chain joins TRBV7-2 to TRBJ1-1, with D possibly TRBD1 on 5 matching bases. Germline V gene data show CDR1 as SGHTA and CDR2 as FQGNSA. Trimming shortened V by 5 bases and J by 2 bases, and 15 bases separated the two germline ends. The CDR3 is 15 residues long.

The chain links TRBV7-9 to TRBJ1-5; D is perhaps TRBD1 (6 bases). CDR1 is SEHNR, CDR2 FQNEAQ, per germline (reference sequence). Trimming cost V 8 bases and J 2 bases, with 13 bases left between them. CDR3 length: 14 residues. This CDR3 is CASQVGAGNQPQHF. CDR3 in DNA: TGTGCCAGCCAAGTGGGGGCAGGCAATCAGCCCCAGCATTTT.

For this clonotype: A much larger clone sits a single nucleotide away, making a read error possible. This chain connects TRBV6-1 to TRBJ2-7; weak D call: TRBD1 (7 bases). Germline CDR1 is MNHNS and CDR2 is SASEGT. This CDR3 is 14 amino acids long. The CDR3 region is CASQTGAGGYEQHF. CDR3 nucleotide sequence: TGTGCCAGCCAAACGGGGGCAGGGGGGTACGAGCAGCACTTC.